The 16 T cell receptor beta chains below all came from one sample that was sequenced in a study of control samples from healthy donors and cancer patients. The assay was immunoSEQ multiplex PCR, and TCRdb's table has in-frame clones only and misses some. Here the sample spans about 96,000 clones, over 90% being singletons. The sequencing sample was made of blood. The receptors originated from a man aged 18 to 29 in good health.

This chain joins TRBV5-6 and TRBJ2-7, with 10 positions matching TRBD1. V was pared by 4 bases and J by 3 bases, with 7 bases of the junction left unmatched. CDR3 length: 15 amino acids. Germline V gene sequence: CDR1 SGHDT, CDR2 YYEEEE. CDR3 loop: CASSPDRGPNYEQYF. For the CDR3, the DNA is TGTGCCAGCAGCCCTGACAGGGGGCCCAACTACGAGCAGTACTTC.

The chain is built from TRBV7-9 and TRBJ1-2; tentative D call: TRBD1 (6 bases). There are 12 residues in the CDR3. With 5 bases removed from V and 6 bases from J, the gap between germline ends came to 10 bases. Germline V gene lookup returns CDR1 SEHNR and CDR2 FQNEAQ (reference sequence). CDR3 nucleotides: TGTGCCAGCAGCAGGGGGAAGGATGGCTACACCTTC. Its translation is CASSRGKDGYTF.

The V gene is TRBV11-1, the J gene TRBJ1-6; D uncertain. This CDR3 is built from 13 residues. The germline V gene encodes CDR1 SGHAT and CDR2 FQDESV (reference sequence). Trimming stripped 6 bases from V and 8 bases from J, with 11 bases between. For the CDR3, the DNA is TGTGCCAGCAGTTGGGTGGAGGATTCACCCCTCCACTTT. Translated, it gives CASSWVEDSPLHF.

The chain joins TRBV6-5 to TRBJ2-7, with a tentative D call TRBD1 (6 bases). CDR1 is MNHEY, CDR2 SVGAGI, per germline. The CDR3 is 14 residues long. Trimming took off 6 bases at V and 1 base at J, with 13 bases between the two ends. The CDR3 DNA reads TGTGCCAGCAGCACTCTGGACAGTTCCTACGAGCAGTACTTC. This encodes CASSTLDSSYEQYF.

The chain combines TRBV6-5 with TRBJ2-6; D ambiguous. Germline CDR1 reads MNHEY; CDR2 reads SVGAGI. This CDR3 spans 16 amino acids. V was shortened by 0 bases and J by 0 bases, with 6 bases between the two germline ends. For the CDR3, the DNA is TGTGCCAGCAGTTACTCGGGTTTCTCTGGGGCCAACGTCCTGACTTTC. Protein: CASSYSGFSGANVLTF.

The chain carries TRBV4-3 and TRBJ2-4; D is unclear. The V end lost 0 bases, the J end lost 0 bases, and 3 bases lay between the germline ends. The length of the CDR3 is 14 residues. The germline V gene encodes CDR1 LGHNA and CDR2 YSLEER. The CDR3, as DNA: TGCGCCAGCAGCCAAGAGCAAGCCAAAAACATTCAGTACTTC. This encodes CASSQEQAKNIQYF.

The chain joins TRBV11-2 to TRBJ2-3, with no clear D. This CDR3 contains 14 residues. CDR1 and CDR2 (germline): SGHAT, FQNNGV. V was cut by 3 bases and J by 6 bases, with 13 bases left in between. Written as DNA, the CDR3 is TGTGCCAGCAGCTTCCGGGCCCAAGCTGATACGCAGTATTTT. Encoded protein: CASSFRAQADTQYF.

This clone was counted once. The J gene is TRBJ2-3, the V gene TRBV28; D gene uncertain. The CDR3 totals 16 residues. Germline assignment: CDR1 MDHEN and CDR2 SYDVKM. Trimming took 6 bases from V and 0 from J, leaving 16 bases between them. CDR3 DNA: TGTGCCAGCAGCGGAGAACCCCCTCCTAGCACAGATACGCAGTATTTT. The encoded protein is CASSGEPPPSTDTQYF. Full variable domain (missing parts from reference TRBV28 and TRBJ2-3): DVKVTQSSRYLVKRTGEKVFLECVQDMDHENMFWYRQDPGLGLRLIYFSYDVKMKEKGDIPEGYSVSREKKERFSLILESASTNQTSMYLCASSGEPPPSTDTQYFGPGTRLTVL.

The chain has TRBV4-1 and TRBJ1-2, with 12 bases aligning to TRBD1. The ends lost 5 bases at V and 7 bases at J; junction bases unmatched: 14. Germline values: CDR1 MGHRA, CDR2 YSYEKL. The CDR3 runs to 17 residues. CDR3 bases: TGCGCCAGCAGCTCCTCTCTGGGACAGGGGGCTTGGTTTGGCTACACCTTC. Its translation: CASSSSLGQGAWFGYTF.

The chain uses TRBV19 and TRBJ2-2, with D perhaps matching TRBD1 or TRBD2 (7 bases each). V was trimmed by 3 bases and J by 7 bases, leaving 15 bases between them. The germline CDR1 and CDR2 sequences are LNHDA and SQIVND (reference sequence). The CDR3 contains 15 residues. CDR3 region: CASSMGGGASGELFF. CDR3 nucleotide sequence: TGTGCCAGTAGTATGGGAGGGGGCGCAAGCGGGGAGCTGTTTTTT.

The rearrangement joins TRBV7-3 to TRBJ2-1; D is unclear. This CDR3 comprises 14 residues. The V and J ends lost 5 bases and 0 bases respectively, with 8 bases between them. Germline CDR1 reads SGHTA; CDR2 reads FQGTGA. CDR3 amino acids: CASSRSHSYNEQFF. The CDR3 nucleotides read TGTGCCAGCAGCCGCTCGCACTCCTACAATGAGCAGTTCTTC.

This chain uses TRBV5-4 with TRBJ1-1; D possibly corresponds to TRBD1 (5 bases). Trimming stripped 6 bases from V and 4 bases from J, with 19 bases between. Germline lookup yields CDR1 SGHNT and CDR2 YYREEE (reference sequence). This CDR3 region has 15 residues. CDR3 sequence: CASTWRAGRGTEAFF. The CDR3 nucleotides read TGTGCCAGCACCTGGCGGGCAGGGCGAGGCACTGAAGCTTTCTTT.

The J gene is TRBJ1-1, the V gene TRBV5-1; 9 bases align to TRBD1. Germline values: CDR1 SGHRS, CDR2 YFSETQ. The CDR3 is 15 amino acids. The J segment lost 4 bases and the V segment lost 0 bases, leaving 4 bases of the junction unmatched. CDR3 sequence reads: CASSLEGQGFTEAFF. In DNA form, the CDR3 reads TGCGCCAGCAGCTTGGAGGGACAGGGTTTCACTGAAGCTTTCTTT.

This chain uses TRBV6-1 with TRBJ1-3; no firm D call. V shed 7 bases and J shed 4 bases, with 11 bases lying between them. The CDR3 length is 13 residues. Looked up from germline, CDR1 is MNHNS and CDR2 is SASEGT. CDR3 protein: CASTVPGGNTIYF. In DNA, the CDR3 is TGTGCCAGCACCGTCCCGGGGGGAAACACCATATATTTT.

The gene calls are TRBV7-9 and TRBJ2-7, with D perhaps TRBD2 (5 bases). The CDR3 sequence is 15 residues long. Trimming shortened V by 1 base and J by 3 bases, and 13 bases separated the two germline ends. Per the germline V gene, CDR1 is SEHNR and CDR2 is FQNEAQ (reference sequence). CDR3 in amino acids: CASSLGEGRIYEQYF. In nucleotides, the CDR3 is TGTGCCAGCAGCTTAGGAGAGGGCCGAATCTACGAGCAGTACTTC.

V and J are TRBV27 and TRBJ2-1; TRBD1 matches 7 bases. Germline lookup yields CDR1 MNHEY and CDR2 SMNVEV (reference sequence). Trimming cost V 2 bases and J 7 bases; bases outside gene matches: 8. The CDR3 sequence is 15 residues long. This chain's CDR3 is CASSLRGQGLNEQFF. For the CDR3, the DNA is TGTGCCAGCAGTTTAAGGGGGCAGGGCTTGAATGAGCAGTTCTTC.